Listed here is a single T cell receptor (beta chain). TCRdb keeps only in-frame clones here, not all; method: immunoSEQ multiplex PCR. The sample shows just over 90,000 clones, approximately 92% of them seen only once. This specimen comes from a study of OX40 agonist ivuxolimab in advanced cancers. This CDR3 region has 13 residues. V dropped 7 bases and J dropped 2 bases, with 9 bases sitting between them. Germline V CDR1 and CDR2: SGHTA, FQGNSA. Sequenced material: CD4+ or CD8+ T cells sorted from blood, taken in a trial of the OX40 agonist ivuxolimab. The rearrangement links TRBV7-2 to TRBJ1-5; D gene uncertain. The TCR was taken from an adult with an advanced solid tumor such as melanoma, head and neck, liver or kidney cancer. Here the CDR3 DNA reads TGTGCCAGCACCAAATCGGGCAATCAGCCCCAGCATTTT. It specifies CASTKSGNQPQHF. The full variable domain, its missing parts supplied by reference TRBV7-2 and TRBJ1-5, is GAGVSQSPSNKVTEKGKDVELRCDPISGHTALYWYRQSLGQGLEFLIYFQGNSAPDKSGLPSDRFSAERTGGSVSTLTIQRTQQEDSAVYLCASTKSGNQPQHFGDGTRLSIL.